These 3 T cell receptor beta chains came from one sample sequenced in a study of post-analysis software for immune sequencing data. Built from TCR beta cDNA, the libraries had unique molecular identifiers in them. Using its own MiXCR run on the PCR reads, TCRdb lists one record per CDR3 protein. The top ten hold 12% of the sample, which has about 460,000 distinct CDR3 sequences, 40% to 55% seen once. Their specific antigens are unknown. General study results and limits: Relative to controls, patients had about five TRBV segments at higher frequency, with TRBV5-6, TRBV5-1 and TRBV20-1 among these.

Sequencing was carried out using blood. The receptors stem from a girl aged 10 to 17 with multiple sclerosis.

This clonotype appeared a few times. One junction end does not reproduce the germline sequence, and a read error may be involved. The V and J genes are TRBV24-1 and TRBJ2-3, with 8 bases lining up with TRBD2. Germline V gene lookup returns CDR1 KGHDR and CDR2 SFDVKD. This CDR3 spans 17 amino acids. Here the CDR3 reads CATSDRRLAPSTDTQYF. The CDR3 DNA reads as TGTGCCACCAGTGATCGACGACTAGCGCCTAGCACGGATACGCAGTATTTT.

The chain combines TRBV7-9 with TRBJ2-1, with 8 positions matching TRBD2. With 5 bases clipped from V and 2 bases from J, the junction kept 5 bases outside the gene matches. The V gene's germline CDR1 is SEHNR and CDR2 FQNEAQ (reference sequence). The CDR3 is 15 residues long. CDR3: CASSLSGKPYNEQFF. CDR3 sequence (DNA): TGTGCCAGCAGCCTTAGCGGGAAACCCTACAATGAGCAGTTCTTC.

Of note for this clonotype: A read error may produce the germline difference seen at one junction end. J is TRBJ2-7 and V is TRBV29-1; 9 positions match TRBD1. There are 15 residues in the CDR3. Germline CDR1 and CDR2: SQVTM and ANQGSEA. The chain's CDR3 is CNVEGRGTGTYEQYF. The DNA for the CDR3 is TGCAACGTTGAAGGACGGGGGACAGGGACCTACGAGCAGTACTTC.